In this sample, the clone carrying this T cell receptor (beta chain) turned up a few times. The data were obtained in a study of T-cell reconstitution after alpha-beta-depleted transplantation in children. The CDR3 extends over 12 amino acids. V was shortened by 0 bases and J by 9 bases, with 7 bases between the two germline ends. Germline CDR1 and CDR2: SGHKS and YYEKEE (reference sequence). Construction of the TCRbeta library involved unique molecular identifiers. TCRdb independently ran MiXCR on the PCR reads; one entry per CDR3 protein. The sample lists about 400,000 distinct CDR3 sequences, about 20% seen once, with around 4% in the top ten.

The sequence derives from a human donor who donated a stem cell graft to a child with acute myeloid leukemia. The J gene is TRBJ2-1, the V gene TRBV5-5; D possibly corresponds to TRBD2 (5 bases). The sequencing here drew on PBMCs from the stem cell graft donor, taken from the stem cell graft. The CDR3 region has the DNA TGTGCCAGCAGCTTGGGAGGGTTTGAGCAGTTCTTC. It yields the protein CASSLGGFEQFF.